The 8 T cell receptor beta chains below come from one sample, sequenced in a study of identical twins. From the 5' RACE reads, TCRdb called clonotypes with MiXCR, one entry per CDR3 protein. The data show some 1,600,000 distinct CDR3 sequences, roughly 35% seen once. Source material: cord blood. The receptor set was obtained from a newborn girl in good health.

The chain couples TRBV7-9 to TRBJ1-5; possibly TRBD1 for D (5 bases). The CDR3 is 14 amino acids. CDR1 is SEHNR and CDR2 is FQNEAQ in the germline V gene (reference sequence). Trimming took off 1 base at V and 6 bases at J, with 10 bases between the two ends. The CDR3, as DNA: TGTGCCAGCAGCTTAGGGGGGGTAGGTCAGCCCCAGCATTTT. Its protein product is CASSLGGVGQPQHF.

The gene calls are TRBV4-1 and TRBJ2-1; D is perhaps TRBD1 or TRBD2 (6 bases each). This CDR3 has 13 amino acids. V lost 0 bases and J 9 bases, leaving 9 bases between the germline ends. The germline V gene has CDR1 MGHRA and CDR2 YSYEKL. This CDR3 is CASSQDRGREQFF. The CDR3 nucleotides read TGCGCCAGCAGCCAAGATCGGGGGCGTGAGCAGTTCTTC.

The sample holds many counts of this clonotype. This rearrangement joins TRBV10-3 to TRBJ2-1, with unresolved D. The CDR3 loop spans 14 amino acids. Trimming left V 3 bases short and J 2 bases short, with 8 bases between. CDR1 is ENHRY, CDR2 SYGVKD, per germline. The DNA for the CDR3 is TGTGCCATCAGTGACTCGAGTACCTACAATGAGCAGTTCTTC. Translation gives CAISDSSTYNEQFF.

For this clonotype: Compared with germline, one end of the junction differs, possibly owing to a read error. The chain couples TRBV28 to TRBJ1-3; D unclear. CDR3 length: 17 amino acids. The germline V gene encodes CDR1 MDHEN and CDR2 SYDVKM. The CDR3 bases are TGTGCCAGCAATTTATGGGGTCGACTGACCTCTGGAAACACCATATATTTT. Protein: CASNLWGRLTSGNTIYF. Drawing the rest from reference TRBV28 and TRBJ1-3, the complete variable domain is DVKVTQSSRYLVKRTGEKVFLECVQDMDHENMFWYRQDPGLGLRLIYFSYDVKMKEKGDIPEGYSVSREKKERFSLILESASTNQTSMYLCASNLWGRLTSGNTIYFGEGSWLTVV.

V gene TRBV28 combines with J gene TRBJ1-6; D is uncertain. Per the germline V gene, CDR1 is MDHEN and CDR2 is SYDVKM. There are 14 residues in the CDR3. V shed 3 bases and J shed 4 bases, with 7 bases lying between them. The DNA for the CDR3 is TGTGCCAGCAGTTTGAAGGTTTATAATTCACCCCTCCACTTT. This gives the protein CASSLKVYNSPLHF.

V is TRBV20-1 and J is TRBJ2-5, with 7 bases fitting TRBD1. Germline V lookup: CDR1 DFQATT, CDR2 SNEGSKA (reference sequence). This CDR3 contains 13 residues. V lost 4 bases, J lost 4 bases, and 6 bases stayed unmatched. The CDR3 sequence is CSATGQPLETQYF. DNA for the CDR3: TGCAGTGCTACGGGACAGCCCTTAGAGACCCAGTACTTC.

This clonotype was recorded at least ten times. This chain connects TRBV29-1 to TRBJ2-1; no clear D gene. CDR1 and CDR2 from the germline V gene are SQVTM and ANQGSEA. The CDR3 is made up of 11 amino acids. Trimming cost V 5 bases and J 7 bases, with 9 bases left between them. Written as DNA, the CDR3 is TGCAGCGTTCAGTCGCCGAATGAGCAGTTCTTC. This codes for CSVQSPNEQFF.

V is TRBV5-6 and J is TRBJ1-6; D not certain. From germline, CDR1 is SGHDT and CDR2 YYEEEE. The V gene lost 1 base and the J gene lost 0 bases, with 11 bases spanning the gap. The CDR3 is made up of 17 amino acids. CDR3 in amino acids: CASSLSIRGSYNSPLHF. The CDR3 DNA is TGTGCCAGCAGCTTGAGTATTCGGGGCTCCTATAATTCACCCCTCCACTTT.